This T cell receptor beta chain was obtained from a study of OX40 agonist ivuxolimab in advanced cancers. For the study at large: The study treated patients with ivuxolimab, an agonistic anti-OX40 (CD134) antibody.

Assay used: immunoSEQ multiplex PCR; TCRdb lists only in-frame clones, some missing. Of 55,000 to 75,000 clones in the sample, roughly 85% were seen once. The CDR3 contains 16 residues. Germline loops: CDR1 MNHNY, CDR2 SVGAGI (reference sequence). Trimming removed 5 bases at V and 6 bases at J, with 23 bases between. This clone was recorded once. Sampled blood was obtained at baseline, cycle 4 day 1, and cycle 7 day 1. V and J are TRBV6-6 and TRBJ2-7, with D unclear. The clonotype was recovered from an adult with an advanced solid tumor such as melanoma, head and neck, liver or kidney cancer. Here the sequenced sample was CD4+ or CD8+ T cells sorted from blood, taken in a trial of the OX40 agonist ivuxolimab. The CDR3 coding sequence is TGTGCCAGCAGTCGCCTCTTCCGGGCCGACCGTCTCGAGCAGTACTTC. As protein: CASSRLFRADRLEQYF.